What follows are 20 T cell receptor beta chains derived from one specimen sequenced in a study of blood T cells in healthy people across ages. With a J-beta primer mix and a sample-barcoded 5' primer, a second PCR ran about 6 to 11 cycles. TCRdb analysed the 5' RACE reads with MiXCR anew, one entry per CDR3 protein. The profile shows 1.8 million or so distinct CDR3 sequences, around 42% of them singletons. The sequenced sample consisted of blood. The source of these receptors is a human donor in good health.

The J gene is TRBJ1-5, the V gene TRBV4-1; TRBD1 might be the D (5 bases). CDR1 and CDR2 (germline): MGHRA, YSYEKL. The CDR3 runs to 13 residues. V lost 10 bases, J lost 3 bases, and 13 bases lay in between. The CDR3 loop reads CATRGDFNQPQHF. The CDR3 coding sequence is TGCGCCACCAGAGGGGACTTCAATCAGCCCCAGCATTTT.

This clonotype was seen only once. A much larger clone differs from this one at a single base, so this may be a read error. CDR3 loop: CSVDNKDEQFF. CDR3 coding DNA: TGCAGCGTTGATAATAAGGACGAGCAGTTCTTC. This chain uses TRBV29-1 with TRBJ2-1; D is ambiguous. Per germline, CDR1 SQVTM and CDR2 ANQGSEA. The length of the CDR3 is 11 residues. Trimming took off 3 bases at V and 10 bases at J, with 10 bases between the two ends.

This clonotype was counted a few times. The chain uses TRBV20-1 and TRBJ2-3, with 9 positions matching TRBD1. The CDR3 is 14 amino acids. Germline values: CDR1 DFQATT, CDR2 SNEGSKA (reference sequence). Trimming removed 4 bases from V and 4 bases from J; junction bases left unmatched: 6. The CDR3 is CSATGTGFPDTQYF. The CDR3, as DNA: TGCAGTGCTACCGGGACAGGGTTTCCAGATACGCAGTATTTT.

The rearrangement uses TRBV7-2 and TRBJ2-5; TRBD2 aligns across 9 bases. The CDR3 covers 14 residues. V trimming: 1 base; J trimming: 3 bases; junction bases outside the gene matches: 0. CDR1 and CDR2 from the germline V gene are SGHTA and FQGNSA. CDR3 sequence: CASSLVAGEETQYF. In DNA, the CDR3 is TGTGCCAGCAGCTTAGTAGCGGGGGAAGAGACCCAGTACTTC.

A word on this clonotype: Germline and junction disagree at one end, which may indicate a read error. The chain uses TRBV20-1 and TRBJ2-1; TRBD2 agrees at 15 bases. CDR1 and CDR2 (germline): DFQATT, SNEGSKA (reference sequence). CDR3 size: 17 residues. As DNA, the CDR3 is TGCAGTGCTAGAGGGTGGACTAGCGGGGGGGCCTACGATGAGCAGTTCTTC. This translates into CSARGWTSGGAYDEQFF.

The V call is TRBV28, the J call TRBJ2-7, with 10 bases fitting TRBD2. Germline V CDR1 and CDR2: MDHEN, SYDVKM. This CDR3 is built from 14 residues. The trim removed 5 bases at V and 3 bases at J, leaving 4 bases unmatched. The CDR3 here is CASSIAGGNYEQYF. The CDR3 region has the DNA TGTGCCAGCAGTATAGCGGGGGGTAACTACGAGCAGTACTTC. The variable domain in full, with the rest retrieved from reference TRBV28 and TRBJ2-7, is DVKVTQSSRYLVKRTGEKVFLECVQDMDHENMFWYRQDPGLGLRLIYFSYDVKMKEKGDIPEGYSVSREKKERFSLILESASTNQTSMYLCASSIAGGNYEQYFGPGTRLTVT.

The chain is built from TRBV27 and TRBJ2-2; no clear D. The V end was cut by 2 bases, the J end by 4 bases, with 5 bases between. The CDR3 contains 13 residues. Germline assignment: CDR1 MNHEY and CDR2 SMNVEV (reference sequence). This chain's CDR3 is CASSLTFTGELFF. The CDR3 DNA follows: TGTGCCAGCAGTTTAACGTTCACCGGGGAGCTGTTTTTT.

The chain has TRBV7-2 and TRBJ2-3; D call uncertain. There are 15 residues in the CDR3. V lost 1 base and J 6 bases, leaving 14 bases between the germline ends. Germline V CDR1 and CDR2: SGHTA, FQGNSA. CDR3 bases: TGTGCCAGCAGCTTAGGCGTTATTTCCCCCGATACGCAGTATTTT. It codes for CASSLGVISPDTQYF.

This clonotype was recorded a few times. The chain is built from TRBV12-3 or TRBV12-4 and TRBJ1-6; D unclear. This CDR3 comprises 12 residues. V was trimmed by 0 bases and J by 11 bases, leaving 5 bases between them. This CDR3 is CASSLARAPLHF. DNA of the CDR3: TGTGCCAGCAGTTTAGCGCGAGCACCCCTCCACTTT.

The chain links TRBV7-3 to TRBJ2-1; TRBD2 might be the D (5 bases). The CDR3 totals 15 residues. Germline CDR1 is SGHTA and CDR2 is FQGTGA. Trimming removed 5 bases at V and 2 bases at J, with 13 bases between. CDR3 nucleotides: TGTGCCAGCAGCCCCCTGAGCGGCCCCTACAATGAGCAGTTCTTC. Its translation: CASSPLSGPYNEQFF.

The rearrangement uses TRBV7-2 and TRBJ1-2; D is unresolved. This CDR3 contains 12 residues. V gave up 5 bases and J gave up 8 bases, with 12 bases separating them. The germline V gene has CDR1 SGHTA and CDR2 FQGNSA. The CDR3 DNA reads as TGTGCCAGCAGCACGAGGAGTGGCGGCTACACCTTC. It yields the protein CASSTRSGGYTF.

V usage is TRBV5-5 and J usage is TRBJ2-1; 7 nucleotides agree with TRBD2. The CDR3 spans 17 residues. J lost 0 bases, V lost 4 bases, and 10 bases had no gene match. CDR1 is SGHKS, CDR2 YYEKEE, per germline (reference sequence). The CDR3 sequence is CASSPMDGGSSYNEQFF. The CDR3 nucleotides are TGTGCCAGCAGCCCAATGGACGGGGGGAGCTCCTACAATGAGCAGTTCTTC.

This clonotype appeared a single time. The V call is TRBV7-2, the J call TRBJ1-1; possibly TRBD1 for D (6 bases). CDR3 length: 14 residues. The germline CDR1 and CDR2 sequences are SGHTA and FQGNSA. Trimming left V 3 bases short and J 7 bases short, with 15 bases between. The CDR3 is CASSLVGGADEAFF. CDR3 DNA sequence: TGTGCCAGCAGCTTGGTTGGGGGGGCTGATGAAGCTTTCTTT.

This sequence joins TRBV5-5 and TRBJ2-7; TRBD2 is a possible D gene (6 bases). The CDR3 has 14 residues. Germline V CDR1 and CDR2: SGHKS, YYEKEE (reference sequence). V was clipped by 0 bases and J by 5 bases, with 12 bases between them. CDR3 residues: CASSLDDRGNEQYF. As DNA, the CDR3 is TGTGCCAGCAGCTTGGATGATCGCGGGAACGAGCAGTACTTC.

V usage is TRBV7-3 and J usage is TRBJ1-2; unclear D gene. This CDR3 has 14 amino acids. Trimming took off 1 base at V and 2 bases at J, with 8 bases between the two ends. Germline assignment: CDR1 SGHTA and CDR2 FQGTGA. DNA of the CDR3: TGTGCCAGCAGCTTAAATGGCGGAAACTATGGCTACACCTTC. This encodes CASSLNGGNYGYTF.

This clonotype occurred once. The chain recombines TRBV5-1 with TRBJ2-5; 10 positions match TRBD2. The germline V gene encodes CDR1 SGHRS and CDR2 YFSETQ. The V gene end was trimmed by 4 bases and the J gene end by 4 bases; junction bases not matched to a gene: 7. The CDR3 has 15 residues. CDR3 sequence (DNA): TGCGCCAGCAGCCTCCCTAGCGGGAGAGGAGAGACCCAGTACTTC. Protein sequence: CASSLPSGRGETQYF.

In this sample, this clonotype turned up a few times. The CDR3 is CASSYSAGSDQPQHF. The CDR3 coding sequence is TGTGCCAGCAGTTACTCGGCAGGCTCGGATCAGCCCCAGCATTTT. The chain employs TRBV6-5 and TRBJ1-5; D not resolved. The germline CDR1 and CDR2 sequences are MNHEY and SVGAGI. This CDR3 is 15 amino acids long. The ends were cut back, 0 bases at V and 5 bases at J, with 11 bases in the middle.

V usage is TRBV6-2 or TRBV6-3 and J usage is TRBJ2-1; perhaps TRBD1 as D (6 bases). The CDR3 spans 15 residues. Germline lookup yields CDR1 MNHEY and CDR2 SVGEGT. The germline V and J ends were trimmed by 8 bases and 12 bases, with 26 bases remaining between them. CDR3 in amino acids: CASRYLGQVRSRQFF. The CDR3 DNA reads TGTGCCAGCCGGTACCTGGGACAAGTAAGGAGTCGGCAGTTCTTC.

CDR3 protein: CASSQGKDGHYGYTF. CDR3 DNA sequence: TGTGCCAGCAGCCAAGGAAAGGACGGGCACTATGGCTACACCTTC. V is TRBV4-2 and J is TRBJ1-2; D uncertain. The CDR3 has 15 amino acids. Germline values: CDR1 LGHNA, CDR2 YNFKEQ. The germline V and J ends were trimmed by 1 base and 3 bases, with 12 bases remaining between them.

The CDR3 protein is CAWNGAGEAFF. The CDR3 DNA follows: TGTGCCTGGAATGGGGCGGGAGAAGCTTTCTTT. V and J are TRBV30 and TRBJ1-1; a possible D gene is TRBD1 (5 bases). Germline V gene sequence: CDR1 GTSNPN, CDR2 SVGIG (reference sequence). Trimming took 4 bases from V and 8 from J, leaving 11 bases between them. The CDR3 covers 11 residues. The entire variable domain, with the rest obtained from reference TRBV30 and TRBJ1-1, is as follows: SQTIHQWPATLVQPVGSPLSLECTVEGTSNPNLYWYRQAAGRGLQLLFYSVGIGQISSEVPQNLSASRPQDRQFILSSKKLLLSDSGFYLCAWNGAGEAFFGQGTRLTVV.